The 27 T cell receptor beta chains in this list originate from one sample, sequenced in a study of shared clonotypes between healthy human individuals (dated by TCRdb to about 2020). Library generation was performed with the immunoSEQ multiplex PCR assay. The table comes from immuneACCESS by way of TCRdb, which keeps in-frame sequences with V and J called. Part of the clones is missing from these tables; in studies checked, under half for an unresolved V gene and the rest for unknown reasons. This sample gives roughly 1,000,000 clones in total; around 78% of them show up just once. Approximately 0.52% of the sample is in the top ten clones. The sample consisted of memory CD4+ T cells from PBMCs. What the cell subset or site label conveys for this sample: CD45RA-negative fraction. The receptors shown here come from a man between 18 and 29 years old in good health. Some clones in this sample may be carry-over from other donors' samples.

The chain couples TRBV5-1 to TRBJ2-1; 9 bases align to TRBD2. Germline lookup yields CDR1 SGHRS and CDR2 YFSETQ. Trimming took 0 bases from V and 4 from J; bases not matched to a gene: 11. The CDR3 covers 18 residues. CDR3 DNA sequence: TGCGCCAGCAGCTTGGTTGGCCTAGCGGGATCCCTATACAATGAGCAGTTCTTC. Translating gives CASSLVGLAGSLYNEQFF.

This rearrangement joins TRBV7-9 to TRBJ2-3; D may be TRBD1 (5 bases). The CDR3 consists of 12 residues. The germline V gene has CDR1 SEHNR and CDR2 FQNEAQ (reference sequence). Trimming cost V 5 bases and J 4 bases, with 7 bases left between them. The CDR3 DNA reads TGTGCCAGCAGCGACAGAGCAGATACGCAGTATTTT. Amino acid sequence: CASSDRADTQYF.

This clone was counted ten times or more. This chain connects TRBV2 to TRBJ1-3; 8 positions agree with TRBD1. The CDR3 sequence is 13 residues long. The V gene end was trimmed by 7 bases and the J gene end by 4 bases; junction bases not matched to a gene: 3. The germline gives CDR1 SNHLY, CDR2 FYNNEI. CDR3: CASTGTGGNTIYF. DNA of the CDR3: TGTGCCAGCACCGGGACAGGAGGAAACACCATATATTTT.

DNA for the CDR3: TGTGCCACCAGCAGAGATAGGAGGGTGGCGCAGTATTTT. It yields the protein CATSRDRRVAQYF. This chain joins TRBV15 and TRBJ2-3; TRBD2 is a possible D gene (6 bases). Looked up from germline, CDR1 is LNHNV and CDR2 is YYDKDF (reference sequence). V was pared by 0 bases and J by 10 bases, with 11 bases between. The CDR3 contains 13 residues.

This clone was detected only a few times. This same CDR3 is encoded by further DNA sequences in the sample. The genes are TRBV11-2 and TRBJ1-1; 7 bases are shared with TRBD1. The CDR3 spans 13 residues. With V trimmed by 0 bases and J by 5 bases, 0 bases remained unmatched. Per germline, CDR1 SGHAT and CDR2 FQNNGV. CDR3 residues: CASSLDRGTEAFF. CDR3 sequence (DNA): TGTGCCAGCAGCTTAGACAGGGGGACTGAAGCTTTCTTT.

The table lists this clone with a few counts. This chain links TRBV11-2 with TRBJ2-7; TRBD1 matches at 7 bases. The V and J ends lost 3 bases and 3 bases, in that order; junction bases with no gene match: 8. This CDR3 is 15 amino acids long. Germline values: CDR1 SGHAT, CDR2 FQNNGV. CDR3 sequence (DNA): TGTGCCAGCAGCTTGGGACAGAATCCAAACTACGAGCAGTACTTC. It yields the protein CASSLGQNPNYEQYF.

CDR3 in amino acids: CASSPVGTVNEKLFF. The CDR3 DNA follows: TGCGCCAGCAGCCCTGTAGGGACAGTTAATGAAAAACTGTTTTTT. The gene calls are TRBV5-1 and TRBJ1-4, with TRBD1 matching over 7 bases. CDR3 size: 15 residues. V lost 4 bases and J lost 4; bases outside the gene matches: 7. Germline lookup yields CDR1 SGHRS and CDR2 YFSETQ.

The genes are TRBV19 and TRBJ1-4; TRBD1 might be the D (6 bases). The length of the CDR3 is 13 residues. Germline CDR1 and CDR2: LNHDA and SQIVND (reference sequence). V was shortened by 4 bases and J by 12 bases, with 15 bases between the two germline ends. This CDR3 is CASSTRTGGQLFF. The CDR3 nucleotides are TGTGCCAGTAGTACCCGAACCGGGGGGCAACTGTTTTTT.

This clone came up a few times. The chain joins TRBV6-5 to TRBJ1-5, with TRBD1 as a possible D gene (5 bases). V was trimmed by 0 bases and J by 2 bases, leaving 8 bases between them. The CDR3 covers 15 residues. Germline V gives CDR1 MNHEY, CDR2 SVGAGI. CDR3: CASSYSGRGNQPQHF. In DNA form, the CDR3 reads TGTGCCAGCAGTTACTCTGGCAGGGGCAATCAGCCCCAGCATTTT.

The CDR3 is CASSFVYYNEQFF. In nucleotides, the CDR3 is TGTGCCAGCAGTTTTGTCTACTACAATGAGCAGTTCTTC. The chain links TRBV28 to TRBJ2-1; D unclear. Germline loops: CDR1 MDHEN, CDR2 SYDVKM. The CDR3 has 13 amino acids. The V and J ends lost 3 bases and 3 bases respectively, with 6 bases between them.

This clone came up a few times. The chain has TRBV7-9 and TRBJ1-2, with 9 bases identical to TRBD1. The V gene's germline CDR1 is SEHNR and CDR2 FQNEAQ (reference sequence). V lost 0 bases, J lost 3 bases, and 5 bases stayed unmatched. The CDR3 covers 16 residues. In DNA form, the CDR3 reads TGTGCCAGCAGCTTAGCGAGGGACAGGGATGACTATGGCTACACCTTC. Translation: CASSLARDRDDYGYTF.

In its sample, this clone was seen a few times. The rearrangement links TRBV2 to TRBJ2-1; unclear D gene. CDR3 size: 13 residues. Per germline, CDR1 SNHLY and CDR2 FYNNEI. Trimming took off 3 bases at V and 10 bases at J, with 13 bases between the two ends. As DNA, the CDR3 is TGTGCCAGCAGTGATTGTGTCGGGTGCGAGCAGTTCTTC. Its translation is CASSDCVGCEQFF.

This clone was found many times. The V and J genes are TRBV5-5 and TRBJ1-4, with 7 bases aligning to TRBD1. This CDR3 has 16 amino acids. J gave up 8 bases and V 4 bases, and 14 bases lay outside the gene matches. Germline V gene sequence: CDR1 SGHKS, CDR2 YYEKEE (reference sequence). The CDR3 spells CASSPHGQGEWEKLFF. Written as DNA, the CDR3 is TGTGCCAGCAGCCCTCACGGGCAGGGGGAGTGGGAAAAACTGTTTTTT.

The J gene is TRBJ1-5, the V gene TRBV5-1; no firm D call. There are 14 residues in the CDR3. In germline, CDR1 is SGHRS, CDR2 YFSETQ. Trimming removed 2 bases at V and 3 bases at J, with 9 bases between. CDR3 region: CASSFGTNNQPQHF. The CDR3 DNA follows: TGCGCCAGCAGCTTTGGAACGAACAATCAGCCCCAGCATTTT.

This clone has just a few counts. The chain employs TRBV2 and TRBJ2-4; TRBD1 matches at 9 bases. The CDR3 totals 14 residues. Germline V gives CDR1 SNHLY, CDR2 FYNNEI. V dropped 6 bases and J dropped 8; count of bases not matched to a gene: 8. The CDR3 loop reads CASSVQGAGDIQYF. Here the CDR3 DNA reads TGTGCCAGCAGCGTACAGGGGGCGGGGGACATTCAGTACTTC.

V is TRBV28 and J is TRBJ1-2; TRBD1 might be the D (6 bases). Germline CDR1 is MDHEN and CDR2 is SYDVKM. The CDR3 has 16 amino acids. Deletions cut 2 bases from V and 2 bases from J, with 15 bases between. The CDR3 protein is CASSLVAGAQNYGYTF. CDR3 nucleotide sequence: TGTGCCAGCAGTTTAGTGGCAGGGGCTCAAAACTATGGCTACACCTTC.

The chain recombines TRBV30 with TRBJ1-5; 9 nucleotides match TRBD1. The CDR3 spans 14 residues. Germline V gives CDR1 GTSNPN, CDR2 SVGIG (reference sequence). V shed 3 bases, J shed 6 bases, and the junction held 6 bases outside the gene matches. The CDR3 reads CAWRETGGGQPQHF. The CDR3 DNA sequence: TGTGCCTGGAGAGAGACAGGGGGAGGTCAGCCCCAGCATTTT.

The chain is built from TRBV28 and TRBJ1-1; TRBD1 matches 7 bases. This CDR3 spans 16 amino acids. CDR1 is MDHEN and CDR2 is SYDVKM in the germline V gene. V was clipped by 5 bases and J by 2 bases; unmatched bases: 11. CDR3 sequence reads: CASSVQGVPPNTEAFF. CDR3 DNA sequence: TGTGCCAGCAGTGTGCAGGGGGTCCCACCCAACACTGAAGCTTTCTTT.

This clone was detected a few times. V gene TRBV13 combines with J gene TRBJ2-6; 7 nucleotides agree with TRBD1. The CDR3 is made up of 16 amino acids. Looked up from germline, CDR1 is PRHDT and CDR2 is FYEKMQ (reference sequence). Trimming at V came to 3 bases and at J to 1 base, leaving 3 bases not matched to a gene. This CDR3 reads CASSFKTGSGANVLTF. CDR3 nucleotides: TGTGCCAGCAGCTTTAAGACAGGGTCTGGGGCCAACGTCCTGACTTTC.

V is TRBV7-2 and J is TRBJ1-3, with D uncertain. V gave up 1 base and J gave up 3 bases, with 10 bases separating them. Germline V gene data show CDR1 as SGHTA and CDR2 as FQGNSA. CDR3 length: 15 amino acids. The CDR3 reads CASSLETGYGNTIYF. CDR3 nucleotide sequence: TGTGCCAGCAGCTTAGAAACCGGGTATGGAAACACCATATATTTT.

A remark on this clone: The junction departs from the called germline gene at one end, perhaps through a read error. The chain combines TRBV5-4 with TRBJ2-7; TRBD2 matches at 9 bases. This CDR3 contains 18 residues. CDR1 is SGHNT and CDR2 is YYREEE in the germline V gene (reference sequence). Here the CDR3 reads CASSQGPLLSSGSYEQYF. CDR3 nucleotide sequence: TGCGCCAGCAGCCAAGGCCCCCTTTTGAGTAGCGGGAGCTACGAGCAGTACTTC.

This clone was seen only once. The chain combines TRBV6-5 with TRBJ1-2; 8 nucleotides align to TRBD1. The J segment lost 7 bases and the V segment lost 6 bases, leaving 4 bases of the junction unmatched. Germline V CDR1 and CDR2: MNHEY, SVGAGI. The CDR3 runs 12 residues. CDR3 DNA: TGTGCCAGCAGGACAGGGGAGGGTGGCTACACCTTC. Translated, it gives CASRTGEGGYTF.

This chain joins TRBV5-6 and TRBJ2-7, with D tentatively TRBD1 or TRBD2 (5 bases each). Germline CDR1 reads SGHDT; CDR2 reads YYEEEE. The CDR3 loop spans 14 amino acids. V was trimmed by 0 bases and J by 4 bases, leaving 11 bases between them. For the CDR3, the DNA is TGTGCCAGCAGCTTGGGGGGGAGACAGTACGAGCAGTACTTC. Amino acids: CASSLGGRQYEQYF. The whole variable domain, remainder taken from reference TRBV5-6 and TRBJ2-7, is DAGVTQSPTHLIKTRGQQVTLRCSPKSGHDTVSWYQQALGQGPQFIFQYYEEEERQRGNFPDRFSGHQFPNYSSELNVNALLLGDSALYLCASSLGGRQYEQYFGPGTRLTVT.

This clone was detected a few times. The chain carries TRBV5-4 and TRBJ1-2; the D is unclear. Trimming took off 4 bases at V and 3 bases at J, with 16 bases between the two ends. CDR1 is SGHNT and CDR2 is YYREEE in the germline V gene (reference sequence). CDR3 length equals 15 residues. The CDR3 is CASSGPFVLDYGYTF. The CDR3 DNA is TGTGCCAGCAGCGGACCTTTTGTACTTGACTATGGCTACACCTTC.

This clone was seen a single time. The CDR3 DNA is TGCGCCAGCAGGGCGGAGCTAGCCAAAAACATTCAGTACTTC. It encodes CASRAELAKNIQYF. V and J are TRBV10-2 and TRBJ2-4, with D unclear. CDR1 is WSHSY and CDR2 is SAAADI in the germline V gene. Deletions cut 6 bases from V and 0 bases from J, with 9 bases between. The CDR3 is made up of 14 amino acids.

The chain links TRBV7-2 to TRBJ1-2; 7 bases line up with TRBD1. Unmatched junction bases numbered 9, after V lost 0 bases and J lost 2 bases. This CDR3 has 17 residues. Germline CDR1 SGHTA, CDR2 FQGNSA. CDR3 protein: CASSLALRGTANYGYTF. CDR3 sequence (DNA): TGTGCCAGCAGCTTAGCGCTTAGGGGGACAGCCAACTATGGCTACACCTTC.

Of note for this clone: A read error is possible here, since a much larger clone lies one base away. Other DNA sequences from this sample encode an identical CDR3 as well. The V and J genes are TRBV7-3 and TRBJ2-3, with TRBD2 matching 7 bases. The CDR3 has 15 amino acids. CDR1 and CDR2 (germline): SGHTA, FQGTGA. This CDR3 is CASSLAGSSTDTQYF. The CDR3 DNA reads as TGCGCCAGCAGCTTAGCGGGCTCTAGCACAGATACGCAGTATTTT.